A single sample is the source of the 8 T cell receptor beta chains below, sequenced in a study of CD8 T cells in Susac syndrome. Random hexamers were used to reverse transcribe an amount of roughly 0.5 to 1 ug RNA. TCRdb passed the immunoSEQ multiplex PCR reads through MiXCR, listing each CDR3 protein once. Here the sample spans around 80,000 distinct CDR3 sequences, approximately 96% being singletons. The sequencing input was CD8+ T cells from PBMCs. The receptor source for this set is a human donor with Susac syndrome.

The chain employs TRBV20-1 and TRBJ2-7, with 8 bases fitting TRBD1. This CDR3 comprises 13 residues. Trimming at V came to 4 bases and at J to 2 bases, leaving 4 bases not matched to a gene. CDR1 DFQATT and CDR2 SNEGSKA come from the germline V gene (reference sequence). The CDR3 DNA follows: TGCAGTGCTAAAACAGGGGGGCCCTACGAGCAGTACTTC. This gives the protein CSAKTGGPYEQYF.

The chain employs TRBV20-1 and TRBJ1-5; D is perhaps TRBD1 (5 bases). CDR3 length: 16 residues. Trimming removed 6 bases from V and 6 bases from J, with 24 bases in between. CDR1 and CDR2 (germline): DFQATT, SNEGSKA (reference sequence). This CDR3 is CSALDILGDGGQPQHF. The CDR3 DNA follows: TGCAGTGCCTTGGATATTCTCGGGGACGGGGGTCAGCCCCAGCATTTT.

Here the CDR3 reads CSVGSGSLYEQYF. In DNA, the CDR3 is TGCAGCGTTGGAAGTGGGAGTCTCTACGAGCAGTACTTC. The rearrangement links TRBV29-1 to TRBJ2-7; TRBD2 is a possible D gene (5 bases). CDR3 length equals 13 residues. V lost 4 bases, J lost 3 bases, and 13 bases lay in between. Germline V CDR1 and CDR2: SQVTM, ANQGSEA.

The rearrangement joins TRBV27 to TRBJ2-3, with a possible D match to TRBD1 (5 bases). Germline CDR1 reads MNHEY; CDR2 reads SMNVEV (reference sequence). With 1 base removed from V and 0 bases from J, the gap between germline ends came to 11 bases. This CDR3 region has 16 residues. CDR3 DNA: TGTGCCAGCAGTTTATATCCAGGGCCGAGCACAGATACGCAGTATTTT. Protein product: CASSLYPGPSTDTQYF.

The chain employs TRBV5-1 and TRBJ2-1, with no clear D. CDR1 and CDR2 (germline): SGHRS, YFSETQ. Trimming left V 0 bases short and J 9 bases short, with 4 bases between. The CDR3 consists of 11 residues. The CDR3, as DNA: TGCGCCAGCAGCTTGGGACCTGAGCAGTTCTTC. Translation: CASSLGPEQFF. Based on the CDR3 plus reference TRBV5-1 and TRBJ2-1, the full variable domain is KAGVTQTPRYLIKTRGQQVTLSCSPISGHRSVSWYQQTPGQGLQFLFEYFSETQRNKGNFPGRFSGRQFSNSRSEMNVSTLELGDSALYLCASSLGPEQFFGPGTRLTVL.

The CDR3 DNA is TGCAGCGTGGGGTTCCAGAGCACCGGGGAGCTGTTTTTT. This gives the protein CSVGFQSTGELFF. The chain combines TRBV29-1 with TRBJ2-2; D remains unclear. The V end lost 6 bases, the J end lost 4 bases, and 12 bases lay between the germline ends. Germline V gene sequence: CDR1 SQVTM, CDR2 ANQGSEA. This CDR3 contains 13 residues.

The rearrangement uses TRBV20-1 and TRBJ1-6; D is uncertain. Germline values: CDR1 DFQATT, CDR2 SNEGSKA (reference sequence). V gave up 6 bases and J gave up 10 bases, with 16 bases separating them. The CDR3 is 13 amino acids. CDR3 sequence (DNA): TGCAGTGCGGCACCGGGCCGGGTATCACCCCTCCACTTT. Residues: CSAAPGRVSPLHF.

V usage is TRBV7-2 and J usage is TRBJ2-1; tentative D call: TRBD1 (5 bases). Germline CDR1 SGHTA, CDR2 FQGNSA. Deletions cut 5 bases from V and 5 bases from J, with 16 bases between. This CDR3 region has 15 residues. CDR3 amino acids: CASSHVPDRNNEQFF. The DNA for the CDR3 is TGTGCCAGCAGCCACGTACCCGACAGAAACAATGAGCAGTTCTTC.